This T cell receptor (beta chain) was documented in a study of CD4 T cells in relation to SARS-CoV-2 and coronaviruses. General study points: No crossreactivity against non-spike viral proteins was tested here. Each donor contributed either pre-pandemic or post-infection samples, not both.

The assay was immunoSEQ multiplex PCR, and TCRdb's table has in-frame clones only and misses some. The sample carries about 30,000 clones, around three quarters recorded once. Trimming removed 7 bases from V and 0 bases from J; junction bases left unmatched: 2. The length of the CDR3 is 14 residues. Germline CDR1 LNHDA, CDR2 SQIVND (reference sequence). Concerning this clone itself: What it binds is not known.

Sorted naive or memory CD4+ cells met CEF peptides for approximately ten days. The sequence derives from an adult with COVID-19. The chain couples TRBV19 to TRBJ2-2; 7 bases line up with TRBD2. The specimen sequenced was memory CD4+ T cells from PBMCs, cultured in vitro. The CDR3 bases are TGTGCCAGTAATGGACTAGCGAACACCGGGGAGCTGTTTTTT. Its translation is CASNGLANTGELFF.